A selection of T cell receptor beta chains follows, all from one sample in a study of regulatory dendritic cells for organ transplantation. The antigens of these receptors remain unknown. Only in-frame clones appear in the TCRdb table, and some are missing; sequencing was by immunoSEQ multiplex PCR. Among around 19,000 clones listed, more than 60% were seen once. The sequenced sample consisted of memory CD4+ T cells from blood cultured with regulatory dendritic cells. These receptors were obtained from a human donor in good health. The CDR3 runs from the conserved cysteine through the conserved F or W. A D gene is named only where the DNA matches it firmly. Size values are once, few and many counts, or a class for expanded clones, and some rows have none.

d_gene,v_gene,j_gene,abundance,CDR3aa,CDR3nt
TRBD2,TRBV6-5,TRBJ2-7,.,CASSYTSGSSYEQYF,TGTGCCAGCAGTTACACTAGCGGGAGTTCCTACGAGCAGTACTTC
.,TRBV4-1,TRBJ2-5,.,CASSQVPGGAVETQYF,TGCGCCAGCAGCCAAGTCCCAGGGGGGGCCGTAGAGACCCAGTACTTC
TRBD1,TRBV6-5,TRBJ1-2,few,CASSFGQGVYGYTF,TGTGCCAGCAGTTTCGGACAGGGGGTATATGGCTACACCTTC
TRBD1,TRBV6-1,TRBJ1-2,.,CASSEALTGGFYGYTF,TGTGCCAGCAGTGAAGCGTTGACAGGGGGCTTCTATGGCTACACCTTC
.,TRBV6-5,TRBJ2-7,.,CASSDDYEQYF,TGTGCCAGCAGTGATGATTACGAGCAGTACTTC
.,TRBV28,TRBJ1-3,.,CASSLSEGNTIYF,TGTGCCAGCAGTTTATCGGAGGGAAACACCATATATTTT
.,TRBV25-1,TRBJ1-2,.,CASSEQAPFYGYTF,TGTGCCAGCAGTGAGCAGGCCCCCTTCTATGGCTACACCTTC
.,TRBV14,TRBJ1-5,.,CASSLPSSRNQPQHF,TGTGCCAGCAGCTTACCGAGCTCGCGCAATCAGCCCCAGCATTTT
TRBD1,TRBV4-3,TRBJ1-1,.,CASSQHWGTGNTEAFF,TGCGCCAGCAGCCAACATTGGGGGACAGGGAATACTGAAGCTTTCTTT
TRBD2,TRBV6-6,TRBJ2-1,.,CASSRLAGGRANEQFF,TGTGCCAGCAGTAGATTAGCGGGAGGTCGGGCCAATGAGCAGTTCTTC
.,TRBV9,TRBJ2-7,few,CASSVGIAASYEQYF,TGTGCCAGCAGCGTTGGGATAGCGGCTTCCTACGAGCAGTACTTC
.,TRBV6-1,TRBJ1-5,.,CASSGGVTAKGSNQPQHF,TGTGCCAGCAGTGGTGGGGTGACTGCAAAGGGCAGCAATCAGCCCCAGCATTTT
.,TRBV19,TRBJ1-6,few,CASSIYTDFSSPLHF,TGTGCCAGTAGTATATACACGGACTTCAGTTCACCCCTCCACTTT
.,TRBV15,TRBJ2-7,.,CATSRDKTRSSYEQYF,TGTGCCACCAGCAGAGATAAAACCCGGAGCTCCTACGAGCAGTACTTC
TRBD1,TRBV5-4,TRBJ2-4,.,CASSPQGAMAKNIQYF,TGTGCCAGCAGCCCACAGGGGGCAATGGCCAAAAACATTCAGTACTTC
.,TRBV7-3,TRBJ2-5,.,CASSLKVRGAKTQYF,TGTGCCAGCAGCTTAAAGGTGAGGGGGGCGAAGACCCAGTACTTC
TRBD1,TRBV4-1,TRBJ2-3,medium-sized,CASSQVIYGTGNTDTQYF,TGCGCCAGCAGCCAAGTTATTTACGGGACAGGGAACACAGATACGCAGTATTTT
.,TRBV4-2,TRBJ2-3,.,CASSQGTGAPTDTQYF,TGTGCCAGCAGCCAAGGAACGGGGGCCCCCACAGATACGCAGTATTTT
.,TRBV4-3,TRBJ2-7,.,CARERGSYF,TGCGCCAGGGAAAGGGGCTCGTATTTC
.,TRBV29-1,TRBJ1-1,few,CSGDSTEAFF,TGCAGCGGAGACAGCACTGAAGCTTTCTTT
TRBD2,TRBV6-6,TRBJ2-5,once,CASSSQSGRVLKTQYF,TGTGCCAGCAGTTCCCAGAGCGGGAGGGTTTTAAAGACCCAGTACTTC
.,TRBV18,TRBJ2-5,.,CASSPPGQGETQYF,TGTGCCAGCTCACCACCGGGGCAGGGAGAGACCCAGTACTTC
TRBD1,TRBV4-3,TRBJ1-2,.,CASSQDPGTGVGYTF,TGCGCCAGCAGCCAAGATCCCGGGACAGGGGTTGGCTACACCTTC
.,TRBV30,TRBJ1-3,few,CAWSVGGVPGNTIYF,TGTGCCTGGAGTGTCGGAGGGGTCCCAGGAAACACCATATATTTT
.,TRBV5-8,TRBJ2-2,few,CASSHGHSFTGELFF,TGTGCCAGCAGCCACGGACATTCTTTCACCGGGGAGCTGTTTTTT
TRBD2,TRBV4-3,TRBJ2-3,.,CASSPTSGRAPDTQYF,TGCGCCAGCAGCCCGACTAGCGGGAGGGCCCCAGATACGCAGTATTTT
.,TRBV6-1,TRBJ2-7,once,CASSELRGASYEQYF,TGTGCCAGCAGTGAGTTGCGCGGGGCAAGCTACGAGCAGTACTTC
.,TRBV29-1,TRBJ2-7,.,CSVSAPGEQYF,TGCAGCGTCTCGGCCCCCGGGGAGCAGTACTTC
TRBD1,TRBV5-3,TRBJ1-5,.,CARSEWTGPPAGQPQHF,TGTGCCAGAAGCGAATGGACAGGGCCTCCGGCCGGGCAGCCCCAGCATTTT
TRBD1,TRBV9,TRBJ1-2,.,CASSAVSDRGRHTF,TGTGCCAGCAGCGCTGTAAGCGACAGGGGCCGACACACCTTC
.,TRBV5-6,TRBJ1-2,.,CASSGVGGNFYGYTF,TGTGCCAGCAGTGGTGTAGGGGGAAACTTCTATGGCTACACCTTC
.,TRBV28,TRBJ1-2,.,CASSRGPTGDPINNYGYTF,TGTGCCAGCAGCCGTGGCCCCACCGGGGACCCGATAAATAACTATGGCTACACCTTC
TRBD2,TRBV5-4,TRBJ2-1,.,CASSSPSGGFSDEQFF,TGTGCCAGCAGCTCCCCTAGCGGGGGGTTTTCGGATGAGCAGTTCTTC
.,TRBV29-1,TRBJ1-1,.,CSVRTNQRTEAFF,TGCAGCGTCAGAACCAACCAAAGGACTGAAGCTTTCTTT
.,TRBV19,TRBJ1-6,few,CASSAGRGGSPLHF,TGTGCCAGTAGCGCGGGGAGGGGTGGTTCACCCCTCCACTTT
TRBD1,TRBV7-9,TRBJ2-5,.,CASRGTGGQETQYF,TGTGCCAGCAGGGGGACAGGGGGCCAGGAGACCCAGTACTTC
TRBD2,TRBV7-3,TRBJ2-5,.,CASSLLAGQETQYF,TGTGCCAGCAGCCTACTAGCGGGGCAAGAGACCCAGTACTTC
.,TRBV19,TRBJ1-3,few,CASRSDRRFSGNTIYF,TGTGCCAGTAGATCGGACCGACGATTCTCTGGAAACACCATATATTTT
.,TRBV5-4,TRBJ2-7,.,CASSLDGPAGLNYEQYF,TGTGCCAGCAGCTTGGATGGTCCGGCGGGGTTAAACTACGAGCAGTACTTC